This T cell receptor beta chain was found in a study of blood T cell repertoires in COVID-19. For the study at large: In each case, the material was cDNA or gDNA derived from T cells, B-cell-depleted T cells, or PBMCs.

Per the original data handling: Scientists estimated how many nucleated cells there were by amplifying reference gene primers. TCRdb's table, derived via immunoSEQ multiplex PCR, lists solely in-frame clones and lacks some. V and J calls and clone size come straight from that table; D and trimming were deduced from the DNA. The sample yields roughly 80,000 clones, about 79% seen once. Specimen: peripheral blood. This sequence originates from a human donor in a cohort sampled during active COVID-19.

As DNA, the CDR3 is TGTGCCAGCAGTGGTTTAACCCACGGGGTTACAACTAATGAAAAACTGTTTTTT. Protein product: CASSGLTHGVTTNEKLFF. This chain connects TRBV2 to TRBJ1-4, with unresolved D. The CDR3 length is 18 residues. The germline V gene has CDR1 SNHLY and CDR2 FYNNEI. Trimming pared 4 bases from V and 0 bases from J, leaving 18 bases between.